Each of the 24 T cell receptor beta chains below was sequenced from the same sample in a study of T cells after yellow fever vaccination (dated 2019 in TCRdb). The library was obtained by 5' RACE. TCRdb records Illumina HiSeq 2500 as the sequencer. The raw public reads went through TCRdb reprocessing: fastp at Q25, MiXCR clone calling, in-frame beta chains kept. CDR3 protein sequences are deduplicated, and each keeps its most common genes and DNA. Counted in this sample were under 600,000 distinct CDR3 sequences; 13% of them appeared once. Roughly 13% of the sample rests with the top ten. Taken with the paper, the label for treatment or condition translates to: live attenuated yellow fever vaccine strain. This specimen was PBMCs, taken on the day of the yellow fever booster vaccination. The receptors here all came from a man in his thirties or forties who received the YFV17D yellow fever vaccine.

The gene calls are TRBV19 and TRBJ2-2; D not certain. CDR3 length equals 13 residues. Trimming removed 3 bases from V and 0 bases from J, with 2 bases in between. Germline V gives CDR1 LNHDA, CDR2 SQIVND (reference sequence). The CDR3 coding sequence is TGTGCCAGTAGTATGACGAACACCGGGGAGCTGTTTTTT. It codes for CASSMTNTGELFF. The whole variable domain, remainder taken from reference TRBV19 and TRBJ2-2, is DGGITQSPKYLFRKEGQNVTLSCEQNLNHDAMYWYRQDPGQGLRLIYYSQIVNDFQKGDIAEGYSVSREKKESFPLTVTSAQKNPTAFYLCASSMTNTGELFFGEGSRLTVL.

The chain uses TRBV18 and TRBJ2-7; D gene uncertain. Trimming stripped 3 bases from V and 2 bases from J, with 11 bases between. The V gene's germline CDR1 is KGHSH and CDR2 LQKENI. The CDR3 totals 14 residues. CDR3 nucleotides: TGTGCCAGCTCACCCACCCCCGGAACCTACGAGCAGTACTTC. Translating it yields CASSPTPGTYEQYF.

This chain links TRBV29-1 with TRBJ2-1, with D possibly being TRBD2 (6 bases). Trimming took 8 bases from V and 3 from J, leaving 11 bases between them. This CDR3 has 12 residues. In germline, CDR1 is SQVTM, CDR2 ANQGSEA. The chain's CDR3 is CSYSRDYNEQFF. Written as DNA, the CDR3 is TGCAGCTATTCGCGGGACTACAATGAGCAGTTCTTC.

The chain combines TRBV7-9 with TRBJ2-1; 8 nucleotides line up with TRBD1. CDR1 is SEHNR and CDR2 is FQNEAQ in the germline V gene (reference sequence). The CDR3 runs to 15 residues. The ends lost 2 bases at V and 3 bases at J; junction bases unmatched: 3. CDR3 in DNA: TGTGCCAGCAGCTTACCCGGGACAGGCTACAATGAGCAGTTCTTC. Encoded protein: CASSLPGTGYNEQFF.

This clonotype was detected a few times. The chain recombines TRBV10-1 with TRBJ2-2; 10 bases map to TRBD1. With V trimmed by 4 bases and J by 6 bases, 11 bases remained unmatched. This CDR3 has 17 amino acids. Germline values: CDR1 WNHNN, CDR2 SYGVQD (reference sequence). CDR3 in amino acids: CASSGSGTGVLPGELFF. The CDR3 region has the DNA TGCGCCAGCAGTGGCTCCGGGACAGGGGTTCTCCCCGGGGAGCTGTTTTTT.

This clonotype has more than one count but fewer than ten. V and J are TRBV5-1 and TRBJ1-6; 9 nucleotides align to TRBD1. The CDR3 length is 14 residues. Per germline, CDR1 SGHRS and CDR2 YFSETQ. V dropped 3 bases and J dropped 8; count of bases not matched to a gene: 3. CDR3 sequence (DNA): TGCGCCAGCAGCTCCGGGACAGGGCATTCACCCCTCCACTTT. It codes for CASSSGTGHSPLHF. The whole variable domain, filled in from reference TRBV5-1 and TRBJ1-6, reads KAGVTQTPRYLIKTRGQQVTLSCSPISGHRSVSWYQQTPGQGLQFLFEYFSETQRNKGNFPGRFSGRQFSNSRSEMNVSTLELGDSALYLCASSSGTGHSPLHFGNGTRLTVT.

The chain combines TRBV14 with TRBJ1-2, with no clear D. The CDR3 contains 15 residues. Germline V CDR1 and CDR2: SGHDN, FVKESK. V was pared by 0 bases and J by 2 bases, with 10 bases between. Written as DNA, the CDR3 is TGTGCCAGCAGCCAAGAAAACCACTACAACTATGGCTACACCTTC. This codes for CASSQENHYNYGYTF.

The rearrangement links TRBV5-4 to TRBJ2-4, with TRBD2 matching 7 bases. Germline V gene data show CDR1 as SGHNT and CDR2 as YYREEE (reference sequence). The CDR3 is 17 residues long. The J segment lost 8 bases and the V segment lost 4 bases, leaving 18 bases of the junction unmatched. This CDR3 is CASSPTERGPLKYIQYF. The CDR3, as DNA: TGTGCCAGCAGCCCCACCGAGCGGGGACCTCTAAAGTACATTCAGTACTTC. Together with reference TRBV5-4 and TRBJ2-4, the CDR3 gives the full variable domain: ETGVTQSPTHLIKTRGQQVTLRCSSQSGHNTVSWYQQALGQGPQFIFQYYREEENGRGNFPPRFSGLQFPNYSSELNVNALELDDSALYLCASSPTERGPLKYIQYFGAGTRLSVL.

This clonotype was counted between two and nine times. V usage is TRBV10-3 and J usage is TRBJ2-3, with 7 bases lining up with TRBD2. Germline CDR1 ENHRY, CDR2 SYGVKD. The CDR3 is 13 amino acids. J lost 7 bases, V lost 4 bases, and 5 bases had no gene match. The CDR3 spells CAISGGTTYTQYF. For the CDR3, the DNA is TGTGCCATCAGTGGGGGGACTACTTATACGCAGTATTTT.

At least ten counts were recorded for this clonotype. CDR3 nucleotide sequence: TGTGCCAGCAGCCCCCTCAGTCGGGAGCAGTACTTC. This codes for CASSPLSREQYF. This chain links TRBV3-1 with TRBJ2-7; no definite D call. CDR3 length equals 12 residues. V dropped 4 bases and J dropped 7 bases, with 11 bases sitting between them. Germline V lookup: CDR1 LGHDT, CDR2 YNNKEL (reference sequence).

The V call is TRBV19, the J call TRBJ2-5; no clear D gene. The germline V gene has CDR1 LNHDA and CDR2 SQIVND (reference sequence). This CDR3 is built from 14 residues. The V end was cut by 1 base, the J end by 4 bases, with 10 bases between. This chain's CDR3 is CASSIVGKSETQYF. The CDR3 coding sequence is TGTGCCAGTAGTATAGTCGGCAAATCAGAGACCCAGTACTTC. Full variable domain (outside the CDR3, taken from reference TRBV19 and TRBJ2-5): DGGITQSPKYLFRKEGQNVTLSCEQNLNHDAMYWYRQDPGQGLRLIYYSQIVNDFQKGDIAEGYSVSREKKESFPLTVTSAQKNPTAFYLCASSIVGKSETQYFGPGTRLLVL.

The J gene is TRBJ2-5, the V gene TRBV18; D might be TRBD2 (6 bases). The CDR3 extends over 17 amino acids. Trimming cost V 2 bases and J 7 bases, with 23 bases left between them. Per the germline V gene, CDR1 is KGHSH and CDR2 is LQKENI. CDR3 sequence (DNA): TGTGCCAGCTCACCAACCAAGGATCCCAGACCCGGGGGGACCCAGTACTTC. Translating it yields CASSPTKDPRPGGTQYF.

This sequence joins TRBV7-6 and TRBJ2-7; perhaps TRBD2 as D (6 bases). CDR1 is SGHVS, CDR2 FNYEAQ, per germline. V was clipped by 8 bases and J by 10 bases, with 24 bases between them. There are 14 residues in the CDR3. In DNA form, the CDR3 reads TGTGCCAGCCTCGGCATGCGGGACCCCTCTCATCAGTACTTC. Residues: CASLGMRDPSHQYF.

The J gene is TRBJ2-5, the V gene TRBV5-1; 9 positions match TRBD2. Germline assignment: CDR1 SGHRS and CDR2 YFSETQ. Trimming removed 5 bases from V and 2 bases from J; junction bases left unmatched: 7. The CDR3 totals 15 residues. Written as DNA, the CDR3 is TGCGCCAGCAGTTTTGACGGACTAGCGCAAGAGACCCAGTACTTC. This encodes CASSFDGLAQETQYF.

J is TRBJ2-7 and V is TRBV20-1; D possibly corresponds to TRBD1 (6 bases). CDR1 and CDR2 (germline): DFQATT, SNEGSKA (reference sequence). Trimming pared 5 bases from V and 3 bases from J, leaving 14 bases between. The CDR3 is made up of 13 amino acids. The chain's CDR3 is CSAQAGDHYEQYF. CDR3 DNA: TGCAGTGCTCAGGCAGGGGACCACTACGAGCAGTACTTC.

The chain employs TRBV27 and TRBJ2-1; no clear D gene. The CDR3 totals 12 residues. The V and J ends lost 3 bases and 10 bases respectively, with 10 bases between them. The V gene's germline CDR1 is MNHEY and CDR2 SMNVEV (reference sequence). Written as DNA, the CDR3 is TGTGCCAGCAGTTTTTTAGGCAGAGAGCAGTTCTTC. It is translated as CASSFLGREQFF.

The chain links TRBV12-3 or TRBV12-4 to TRBJ2-1, with 8 bases lining up with TRBD1. The V segment lost 6 bases and the J segment 1 base; nucleotides outside the gene matches: 5. This CDR3 region has 15 residues. The CDR3 spells CASRPRTGSYNEQFF. CDR3 DNA sequence: TGTGCCAGCAGACCAAGGACAGGGTCCTACAATGAGCAGTTCTTC.

The V gene is TRBV11-2, the J gene TRBJ2-1, with a possible D match to TRBD2 (6 bases). The germline CDR1 and CDR2 sequences are SGHAT and FQNNGV. The CDR3 runs 14 residues. Trimming stripped 3 bases from V and 8 bases from J, with 14 bases between. In nucleotides, the CDR3 is TGTGCCAGCAGCTTGACGGACTATCTGTATGAGCAGTTCTTC. Encoded protein: CASSLTDYLYEQFF.

This clonotype was observed a few times. The chain has TRBV7-6 and TRBJ2-7; D is undetermined. The CDR3 has 16 residues. The germline V gene has CDR1 SGHVS and CDR2 FNYEAQ. Trimming took off 6 bases at V and 0 bases at J, with 18 bases between the two ends. This CDR3 is CASSPALGPNSYEQYF. The DNA of the CDR3 is TGTGCCAGCAGTCCCGCGTTAGGTCCCAACTCCTACGAGCAGTACTTC.

The rearrangement links TRBV19 to TRBJ2-1; possible D gene TRBD1, 5 bases. This CDR3 comprises 15 residues. Trimming took 6 bases from V and 0 from J, leaving 12 bases between them. Germline CDR1 and CDR2: LNHDA and SQIVND (reference sequence). CDR3: CASSHDSSSYNEQFF. The DNA of the CDR3 is TGTGCCAGTAGCCACGACAGTAGCTCCTACAATGAGCAGTTCTTC.

This chain links TRBV12-3 or TRBV12-4 with TRBJ2-7; 7 bases line up with TRBD2. This CDR3 has 14 amino acids. Trimming cost V 8 bases and J 4 bases; bases outside gene matches: 11. The DNA for the CDR3 is TGTGCCAGCCTATGGGGGGGAGGGCCGTACGAGCAGTACTTC. It encodes CASLWGGGPYEQYF.

This chain joins TRBV7-6 and TRBJ2-5; D unclear. Between the trimmed V and J ends, which lost 4 bases and 3 bases, there was a span of 9 bases. CDR1 SGHVS and CDR2 FNYEAQ come from the germline V gene. The CDR3 spans 13 residues. In nucleotides, the CDR3 is TGTGCCAGCAGCTCAACCCGTAAAGAGACCCAGTACTTC. It yields the protein CASSSTRKETQYF.

The chain has TRBV6-6 and TRBJ1-1; maybe TRBD1 (6 bases). The CDR3 consists of 11 residues. V lost 7 bases, J lost 11 bases, and 14 bases lay in between. Germline V gene lookup returns CDR1 MNHNY and CDR2 SVGAGI (reference sequence). CDR3 coding DNA: TGTGCCAGCACGGGACAAGGTAGCGCTTTCTTT. Translating gives CASTGQGSAFF.

There are a few counts of this clonotype. The V and J genes are TRBV29-1 and TRBJ2-2, with TRBD1 identical over 8 bases. Trimming cost V 6 bases and J 1 base; bases outside gene matches: 7. The germline gives CDR1 SQVTM, CDR2 ANQGSEA. The CDR3 spans 15 residues. CDR3 nucleotide sequence: TGCAGCGTCCCGGGACAGGAGTTGAACACCGGGGAGCTGTTTTTT. Translated: CSVPGQELNTGELFF.